The clone carrying this T cell receptor (beta chain) was seen once. Sequencing used immunoSEQ multiplex PCR; TCRdb keeps in-frame clones, though not all of them. The table lists about 100,000 clones, approximately 80% of them singletons. The entry originates in a study of PD-1 blockade in classical Hodgkin lymphoma. Autologous stem cell transplantation was followed by relapse in every patient, and brentuximab vedotin exposure varied. The TCR comes from a human donor with classical Hodgkin lymphoma. Sequencing was performed on peripheral blood mononuclear cells (PBMCs), taken at baseline.

Here the CDR3 DNA reads TGCAGCACAGGAGGGGGGGAGGGCACAGATACGCAGTATTTT. Protein: CSTGGGEGTDTQYF. The chain is built from TRBV29-1 and TRBJ2-3; tentative D call: TRBD2 (7 bases). The CDR3 length is 14 residues. V lost 8 bases and J 1 base, leaving 16 bases between the germline ends. Per the germline V gene, CDR1 is SQVTM and CDR2 is ANQGSEA.